This T cell receptor (beta chain) was recovered during a study of CD4 T cells in relation to SARS-CoV-2 and coronaviruses. At the level of the study: The negative reference was HIV-1 Nef peptide pool or peptide-free culture.

Before the COVID-19 pandemic, during about 2010-2018, CD4+ T cells were taken from unexposed donors. CD4+ T cells were isolated from the cells after 10 days of culture. To note about this clone: Its antigen is undetermined.

From germline, CDR1 is SGHDT and CDR2 YYEEEE. V trimming: 0 bases; J trimming: 1 base; junction bases outside the gene matches: 6. The CDR3 extends over 16 amino acids. Assay: immunoSEQ multiplex PCR; the TCRdb copy retains only in-frame clones and omits some. The profile shows about 29,000 clones, over 60% of them singletons. V usage is TRBV5-6 and J usage is TRBJ1-1; 7 bases are shared with TRBD1. Material: CD4+ T cells from PBMCs, cultured in vitro. This clonotype originated in a human donor in good health. This chain's CDR3 is CASSLALTGPNTEAFF. The CDR3 coding sequence is TGTGCCAGCAGCTTGGCTCTGACAGGGCCGAACACTGAAGCTTTCTTT.